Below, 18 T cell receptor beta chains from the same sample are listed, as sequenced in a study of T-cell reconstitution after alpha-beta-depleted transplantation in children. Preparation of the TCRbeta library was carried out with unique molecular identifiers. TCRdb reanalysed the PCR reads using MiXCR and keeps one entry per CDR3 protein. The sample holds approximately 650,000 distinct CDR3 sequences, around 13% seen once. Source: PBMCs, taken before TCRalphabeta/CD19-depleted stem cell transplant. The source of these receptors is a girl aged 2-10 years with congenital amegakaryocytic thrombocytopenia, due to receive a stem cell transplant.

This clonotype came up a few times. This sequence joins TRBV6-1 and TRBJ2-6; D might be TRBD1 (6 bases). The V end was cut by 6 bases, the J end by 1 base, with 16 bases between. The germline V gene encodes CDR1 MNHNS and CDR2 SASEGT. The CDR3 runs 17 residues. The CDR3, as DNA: TGTGCCAGCAGGCCGACAGGTCTTTTTTCTGGGGCCAACGTCCTGACTTTC. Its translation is CASRPTGLFSGANVLTF.

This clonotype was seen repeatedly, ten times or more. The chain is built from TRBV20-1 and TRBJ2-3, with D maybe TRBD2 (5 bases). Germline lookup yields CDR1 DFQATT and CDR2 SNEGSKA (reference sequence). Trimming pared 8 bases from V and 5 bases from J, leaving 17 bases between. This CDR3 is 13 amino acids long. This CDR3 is CSTQGLAGDTQYF. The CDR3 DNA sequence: TGCAGTACACAAGGGCTAGCAGGAGATACGCAGTATTTT.

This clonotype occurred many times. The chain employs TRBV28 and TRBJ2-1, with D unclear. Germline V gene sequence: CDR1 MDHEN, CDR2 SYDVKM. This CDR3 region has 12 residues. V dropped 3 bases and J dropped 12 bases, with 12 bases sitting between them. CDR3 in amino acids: CASSFWTHPQFF. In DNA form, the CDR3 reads TGTGCCAGCAGTTTCTGGACCCATCCGCAGTTCTTC.

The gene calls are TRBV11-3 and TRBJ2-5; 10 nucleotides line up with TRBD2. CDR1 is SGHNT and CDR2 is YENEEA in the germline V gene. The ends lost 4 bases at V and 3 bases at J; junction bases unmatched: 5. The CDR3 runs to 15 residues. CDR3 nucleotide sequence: TGTGCCAGCAGCTCGAGCGGGAGGGCCGAAGAGACCCAGTACTTC. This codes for CASSSSGRAEETQYF. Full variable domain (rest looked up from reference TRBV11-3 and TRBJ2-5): EAGVVQSPRYKIIEKKQPVAFWCNPISGHNTLYWYLQNLGQGPELLIRYENEEAVDDSQLPKDRFSAERLKGVDSTLKIQPAELGDSAVYLCASSSSGRAEETQYFGPGTRLLVL.

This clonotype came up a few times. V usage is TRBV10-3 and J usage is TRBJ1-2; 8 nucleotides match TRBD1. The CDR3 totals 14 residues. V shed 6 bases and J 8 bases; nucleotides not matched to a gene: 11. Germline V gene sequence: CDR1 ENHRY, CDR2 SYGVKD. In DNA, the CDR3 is TGTGCCATCAGGGTCGGACAGGGAAAGGTCGGCTACACCTTC. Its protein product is CAIRVGQGKVGYTF.

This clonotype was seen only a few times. In DNA form, the CDR3 reads TGTGCCAGTAGTACGGGAGCTGGGGGGAGCTCCTACAATGAGCAGTTCTTC. Translating it yields CASSTGAGGSSYNEQFF. V is TRBV19 and J is TRBJ2-1; a possible D gene is TRBD2 (6 bases). V was pared by 4 bases and J by 0 bases, with 16 bases between. This CDR3 is 17 amino acids long. Germline assignment: CDR1 LNHDA and CDR2 SQIVND (reference sequence).

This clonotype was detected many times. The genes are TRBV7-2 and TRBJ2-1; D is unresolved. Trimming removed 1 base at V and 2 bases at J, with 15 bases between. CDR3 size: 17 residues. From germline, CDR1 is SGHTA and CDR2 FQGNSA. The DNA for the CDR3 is TGTGCCAGCAGCTTAGGGGTCTGGAGAGTCCCCTACAATGAGCAGTTCTTC. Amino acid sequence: CASSLGVWRVPYNEQFF.

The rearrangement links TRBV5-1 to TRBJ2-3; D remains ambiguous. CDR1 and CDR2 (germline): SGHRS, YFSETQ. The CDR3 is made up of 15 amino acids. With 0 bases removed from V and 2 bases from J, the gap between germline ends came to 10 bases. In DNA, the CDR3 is TGCGCCAGCAGCTTGGCCGGTGGGGTCACAGATACGCAGTATTTT. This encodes CASSLAGGVTDTQYF.

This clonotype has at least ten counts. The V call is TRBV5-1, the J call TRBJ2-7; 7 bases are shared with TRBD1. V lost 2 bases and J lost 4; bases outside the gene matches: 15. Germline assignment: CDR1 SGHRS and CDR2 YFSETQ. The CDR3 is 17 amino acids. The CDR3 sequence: CASSFSRTGARLYEQYF. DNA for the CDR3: TGCGCCAGCAGCTTCTCTAGGACAGGCGCCCGTCTTTACGAGCAGTACTTC.

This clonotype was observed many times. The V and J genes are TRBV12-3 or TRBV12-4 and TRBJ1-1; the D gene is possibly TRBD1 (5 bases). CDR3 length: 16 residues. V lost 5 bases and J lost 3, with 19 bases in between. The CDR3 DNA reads TGTGCCAGCAGTCGACGAGGATGGGGGTTGTACACTGAAGCTTTCTTT. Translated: CASSRRGWGLYTEAFF.

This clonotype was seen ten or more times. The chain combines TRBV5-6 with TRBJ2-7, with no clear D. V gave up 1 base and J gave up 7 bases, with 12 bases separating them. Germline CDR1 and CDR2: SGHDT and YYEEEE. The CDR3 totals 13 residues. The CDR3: CASSLSNLREQYF. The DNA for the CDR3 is TGTGCCAGCAGCTTGTCCAACTTGCGGGAGCAGTACTTC.

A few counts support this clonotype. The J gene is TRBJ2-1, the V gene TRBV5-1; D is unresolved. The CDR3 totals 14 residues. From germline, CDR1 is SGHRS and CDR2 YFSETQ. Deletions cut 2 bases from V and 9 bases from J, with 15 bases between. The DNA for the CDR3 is TGCGCCAGCAGCTTTCTGGGTGGCGTCGGTGAGCAGTTCTTC. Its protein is CASSFLGGVGEQFF.

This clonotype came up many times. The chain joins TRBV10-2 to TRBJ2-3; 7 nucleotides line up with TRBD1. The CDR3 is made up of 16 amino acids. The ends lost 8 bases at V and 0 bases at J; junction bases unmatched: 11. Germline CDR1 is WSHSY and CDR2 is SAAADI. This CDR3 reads CASGTRDRASTDTQYF. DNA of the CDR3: TGCGCCAGCGGAACCCGGGACAGAGCTAGCACAGATACGCAGTATTTT.

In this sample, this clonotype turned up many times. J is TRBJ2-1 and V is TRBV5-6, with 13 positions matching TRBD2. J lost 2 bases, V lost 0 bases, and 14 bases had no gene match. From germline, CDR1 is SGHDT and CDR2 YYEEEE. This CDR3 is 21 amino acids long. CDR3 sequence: CASSLDPLGLAGRPTYNEQFF. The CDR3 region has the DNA TGTGCCAGCAGCTTGGATCCTCTGGGACTAGCGGGGCGACCAACCTACAATGAGCAGTTCTTC.

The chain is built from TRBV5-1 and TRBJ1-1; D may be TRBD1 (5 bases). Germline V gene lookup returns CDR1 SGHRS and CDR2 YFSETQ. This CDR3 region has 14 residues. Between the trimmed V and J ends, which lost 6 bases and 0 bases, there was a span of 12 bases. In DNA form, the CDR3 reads TGCGCCAGCAACCAGGGATCCATGAACACTGAAGCTTTCTTT. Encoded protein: CASNQGSMNTEAFF.

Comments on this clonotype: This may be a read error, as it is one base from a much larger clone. This CDR3 reads CSVESGTRRETQYF. In DNA form, the CDR3 reads TGCAGCGTTGAATCGGGGACAAGGAGGGAGACCCAGTACTTC. The gene calls are TRBV29-1 and TRBJ2-5, with D perhaps matching TRBD1 (6 bases). The CDR3 is made up of 14 amino acids. The V gene lost 2 bases and the J gene lost 5 bases, with 15 bases spanning the gap. Germline CDR1 is SQVTM and CDR2 is ANQGSEA.

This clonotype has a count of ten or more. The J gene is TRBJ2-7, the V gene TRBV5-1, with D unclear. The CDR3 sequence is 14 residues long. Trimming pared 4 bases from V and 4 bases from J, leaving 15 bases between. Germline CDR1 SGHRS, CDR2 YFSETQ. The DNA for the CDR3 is TGCGCCAGCAGCCACAATTCCATGGGGTACGAGCAGTACTTC. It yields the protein CASSHNSMGYEQYF.

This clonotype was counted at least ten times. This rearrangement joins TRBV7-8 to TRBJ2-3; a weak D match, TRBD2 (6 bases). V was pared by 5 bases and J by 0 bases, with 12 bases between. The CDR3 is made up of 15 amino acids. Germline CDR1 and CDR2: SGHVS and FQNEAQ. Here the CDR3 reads CASSASGTSTDTQYF. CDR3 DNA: TGTGCCAGCAGCGCTTCCGGGACTAGCACAGATACGCAGTATTTT.